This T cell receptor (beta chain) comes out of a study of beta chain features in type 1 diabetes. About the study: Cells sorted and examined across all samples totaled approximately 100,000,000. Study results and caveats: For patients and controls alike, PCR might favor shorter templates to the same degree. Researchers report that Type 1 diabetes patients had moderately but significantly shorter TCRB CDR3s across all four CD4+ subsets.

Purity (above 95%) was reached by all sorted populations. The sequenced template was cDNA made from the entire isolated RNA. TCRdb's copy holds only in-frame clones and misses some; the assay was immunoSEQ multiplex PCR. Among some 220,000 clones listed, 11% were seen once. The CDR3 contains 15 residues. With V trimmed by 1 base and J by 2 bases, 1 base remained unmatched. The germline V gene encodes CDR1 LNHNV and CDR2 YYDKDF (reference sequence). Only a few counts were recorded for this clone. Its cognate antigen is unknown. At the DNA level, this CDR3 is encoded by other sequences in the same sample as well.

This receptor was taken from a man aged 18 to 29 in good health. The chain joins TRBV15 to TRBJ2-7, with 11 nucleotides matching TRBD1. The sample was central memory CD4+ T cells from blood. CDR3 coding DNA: TGTGCCACCAGCAGAGGGGACAGGGGGACCTACGAGCAGTACTTC. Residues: CATSRGDRGTYEQYF. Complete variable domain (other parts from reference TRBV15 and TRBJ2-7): DAMVIQNPRYQVTQFGKPVTLSCSQTLNHNVMYWYQQKSSQAPKLLFHYYDKDFNNEADTPDNFQSRRPNTSFCFLDIRSPGLGDTAMYLCATSRGDRGTYEQYFGPGTRLTVT.